This T cell receptor beta chain came from a study of blood T cell repertoires in COVID-19 (dated by TCRdb to 2020 to 2022). With respect to the entire study: Samples covering the acute and convalescent phases of COVID-19 were provided by collaborators in the United States, Italy and Spain. Subjects who had been exposed to COVID-19, were actively infected with it, or had recovered from it provided the deeply sampled blood TCRbeta repertoires that made up the dataset. The sample metadata nearly always contained a de-identified subject ID, COVID-19 status, age in years and sex. Where HLA class I and class II types were available, the types were taken from metadata supplied by the sample provider, not from assay-based typing. The prospective study material was composed of cDNA or gDNA derived from T cells, B-cell-depleted T cells, or PBMCs. The samples were drawn from the first 160 participants of the ongoing ImmuneRACE study and from roughly 1,300 subjects provided by 6 global collaborators. The repertoires were released in a freely available public database intended as a resource for research on the immune response to SARS-CoV-2.

What the work shows at the level of the full study, not this receptor alone: Clinical and demographic metadata were provided uncurated, with the amount varying by source and participant.

Whole blood was collected in K2EDTA tubes by collaborating institutions according to the institutions' own protocols. Collaborator samples were shipped for TCRbeta analysis as frozen whole blood, isolated PBMCs, or DNA extracted from either sample type. The CDR3 goes from the cysteine to the phenylalanine over 10 residues. Only the CDR3 DNA is retained, 30 bases long and in frame from the first base. The V and J ends are trimmed by 3 bases and 13 bases, leaving 12 bases between them. CDR1 and CDR2 were assigned from the germline V gene (reference sequence) as DFQATT and SNEGSKA. TCRbeta CDR3 regions were amplified from genomic DNA by means of the immunoSEQ Assay, a bias-controlled multiplex PCR. In the original analysis: Within the assay, amplification of reference gene primers was used to estimate how many nucleated cells each sample contained. Sequence reads were collapsed and filtered to measure the absolute abundance of every unique TCRbeta CDR3 rearrangement. Productive Simpson clonality was computed per sample as the square root of Simpson's diversity index over productive rearrangements. Imported from immuneACCESS, the table was reduced by TCRdb to in-frame sequences with V and J called. These copies leave out some clones; in studies compared against another copy, an unresolved V gene accounts for under half, and the cause of the remainder is not known. That table is the source of V, J and clone size, and D and trimming were worked out from the DNA. The table for this sample lists roughly 100,000 clones; approximately 87% of them were counted only once. Around 10% of the sample belongs to the ten largest clones.

The sample holds one count of this clone. Its antigen is not yet known. Base qualities are not recorded, but no much larger clone differs from it by a single base. This TCR was recovered from a woman in her thirties with acute or convalescent COVID-19. Specimen: peripheral blood. In this chain, TRBV20-1 is recombined with TRBJ1-2, with the D segment identity uncertain. In nucleotides, the sequence is TGCAGTGCTAGCTGGAGCTACTCCACCTTC. Its protein reads: CSASWSYSTF.